This T cell receptor (beta chain) was sequenced in a study of OX40 agonist ivuxolimab in advanced cancers. General observations from the study: Expanded peripheral T cell antigen specificity was not determined.

As regards this clone: Its specificity is not known.

Only in-frame clones appear in the TCRdb table, and some are missing; sequencing was by immunoSEQ multiplex PCR. The table includes 45,000 to 55,000 clones, approximately 94% detected once. The TCR comes from an adult with an advanced solid tumor such as melanoma, head and neck, liver or kidney cancer. Material: CD4+ or CD8+ T cells sorted from blood, obtained in a trial of the OX40 agonist ivuxolimab.

CDR3 protein: CASSTESMDWDEQFF. DNA of the CDR3: TGTGCCAGTAGTACCGAATCGATGGACTGGGATGAGCAGTTCTTC. This chain uses TRBV19 with TRBJ2-1; D perhaps matches TRBD2 (5 bases). Germline V gives CDR1 LNHDA, CDR2 SQIVND (reference sequence). Trimming cost V 4 bases and J 8 bases, with 18 bases left between them. The CDR3 length is 15 residues.